This is a list of T cell receptor beta chains from one sample in a study of OX40 agonist ivuxolimab in advanced cancers. TCRdb keeps only in-frame clones here, not all; method: immunoSEQ multiplex PCR. Of about 42,000 clones listed, 81% are singletons. The sequenced sample was CD4+ or CD8+ T cells sorted from blood, obtained in a trial of the OX40 agonist ivuxolimab. The source is an adult with an advanced solid tumor such as melanoma, head and neck, liver or kidney cancer. Both conserved end residues are part of each CDR3. A D gene is named only where the DNA matches it firmly. The size field is filled for only some rows; it gives once, few, many or a size class.

J	D	V	size	CDR3	DNA
TRBJ2-2	TRBD1	TRBV9	.	CASSTGTANTGELFF	TGTGCCAGCAGCACCGGGACAGCCAACACCGGGGAGCTGTTTTTT
TRBJ1-2	.	TRBV7-3	.	CASSLTLTAADGYTF	TGTGCCAGCAGCTTAACGTTAACCGCGGCTGATGGCTACACCTTC
TRBJ1-3	.	TRBV13	.	CASSLGYSGNTIYF	TGTGCCAGCAGCTTAGGCTACTCTGGAAACACCATATATTTT
TRBJ2-5	TRBD1	TRBV2	.	CASGSPRETGGLGETQYF	TGTGCCAGCGGTTCTCCAAGAGAGACAGGGGGCCTCGGAGAGACCCAGTACTTC
TRBJ2-1	.	TRBV2	few	CASRSDRLTYNEQFF	TGTGCCAGCAGATCAGACAGGCTTACCTACAATGAGCAGTTCTTC
TRBJ2-1	TRBD2	TRBV5-1	.	CASSPTSGRAYNEQFF	TGCGCCAGCAGCCCGACTAGCGGGAGGGCTTACAATGAGCAGTTCTTC
TRBJ2-2	.	TRBV7-6	.	CASSLDVGIGGTNTGELFF	TGTGCCAGCAGCTTAGATGTGGGAATTGGGGGAACGAACACCGGGGAGCTGTTTTTT
TRBJ1-2	.	TRBV11-3	.	CASGQGGYGYTF	TGTGCCAGCGGCCAGGGAGGCTATGGCTACACCTTC
TRBJ2-3	.	TRBV9	.	CASSVSAGSTDTQYF	TGTGCCAGCAGCGTATCAGCAGGGAGCACAGATACGCAGTATTTT
TRBJ1-2	.	TRBV4-2	once	CASSYGRSLGGYTF	TGTGCCAGCAGCTATGGACGGAGCCTGGGAGGCTACACCTTC
TRBJ2-2	TRBD1	TRBV7-3	.	CASSLGTGGNGELFF	TGTGCCAGCAGCTTAGGGACAGGGGGTAACGGGGAGCTGTTTTTT
TRBJ2-3	.	TRBV15	.	CATSRAATDTQYF	TGTGCCACCAGCAGAGCGGCGACAGATACGCAGTATTTT
TRBJ1-5	.	TRBV1	.	CTSSQVGGGNQPQHF	.
TRBJ1-2	.	TRBV4-3	.	CASSQFGEYDYGYTF	TGCGCCAGCAGCCAATTCGGTGAATACGACTATGGCTACACCTTC
TRBJ2-7	TRBD2	TRBV5-1	.	CASSLGLAVYEQYF	TGCGCCAGCAGCTTGGGGCTAGCGGTCTACGAGCAGTACTTC
TRBJ2-7	.	TRBV4-1	.	CASSQDYPVYEQYF	TGCGCCAGCAGCCAAGACTACCCTGTCTACGAGCAGTACTTC
TRBJ2-2	TRBD2	TRBV27	once	CASRRTSGSLTGELFF	TGTGCCAGCAGACGGACTAGCGGGAGTCTCACCGGGGAGCTGTTTTTT
TRBJ2-1	.	TRBV5-4	medium-sized	CASSLEGLAYYNEQFF	TGTGCCAGCAGCTTGGAGGGGCTAGCGTATTACAATGAGCAGTTCTTC